The clone carrying this T cell receptor (beta chain) was detected a few times. The CDR3 is made up of 11 amino acids. The V and J ends lost 5 bases and 8 bases respectively, with 10 bases between them. The germline CDR1 and CDR2 sequences are SGHRS and YFSETQ. The second PCR ran about 6 to 12 cycles with a sample-barcoded 5' primer and J-beta primers. Each CDR3 protein gets one entry after TCRdb re-called the 5' RACE reads with MiXCR. The sample consists of about 1.1 million distinct CDR3 sequences, 35% to 45% of them appearing once. The data were obtained in a study of blood T cells in healthy people across ages. Donors were healthy Caucasian individuals from Russia aged roughly 6 to 90.

The receptor was isolated from a young man in good health. The J gene is TRBJ1-2, the V gene TRBV5-1; D call uncertain. Source material: blood. The CDR3 coding sequence is TGCGCCAGCAGGACACCAAAAGGCTACACCTTC. Protein product: CASRTPKGYTF.